This TCR beta chain was retrieved from a study of T cell repertoires in cytomegalovirus infection. Study overall: Indications came from public TCR beta signatures; they pointed to CMV infection and to a matching HLA type. Overall study results and limits: Cumulated frequencies of public TCR beta families served to identify carriers of CMV plus the relevant HLA. HLA-C-restricted CMV-specific TCR beta clonotypes prevailed in the ex vivo response.

This clonotype was recorded a few times. Its antigen is still unknown. TCRdb re-called the reads with MiXCR, one entry per CDR3 protein. The sample has hundreds of thousands of distinct CDR3 sequences, roughly a sixth seen once. The CDR3 spans 15 residues. Germline assignment: CDR1 MNHEY and CDR2 SVGEGT. Trimming removed 8 bases from V and 2 bases from J, with 19 bases in between. Source material: PBMCs. This TCR was recovered from a human donor in good health (CMV status not recorded). Some clones in this sample may be carry-over from other donors' samples. V gene TRBV6-2 or TRBV6-3 combines with J gene TRBJ2-7; TRBD2 might be the D (5 bases). CDR3 protein: CASAPTTRSAYEQYF. The CDR3 coding sequence is TGTGCCAGCGCCCCAACCACTAGGTCCGCCTACGAGCAGTACTTC.